The 13 T cell receptor beta chains listed next were all sequenced from one sample in a study of blood T cells in healthy people across ages. Combining a sample-barcoded 5' primer with a J-beta primer mix, a second PCR ran for 7 to 11 cycles. TCRdb independently ran MiXCR on the 5' RACE reads; one entry per CDR3 protein. This sample has over 750,000 distinct CDR3 sequences, with 20% to 25% found just once. The sample was also reused in another study, on T cells of mothers and their children.

Sequencing input: blood. These receptors originate from a boy younger than 18 in good health.

This clonotype has just a few counts. J is TRBJ2-5 and V is TRBV20-1, with 9 bases lining up with TRBD2. The J call may be mistaken, given a closer DNA end match to TRBJ2-7. This CDR3 is 14 amino acids long. Per germline, CDR1 DFQATT and CDR2 SNEGSKA (reference sequence). This chain's CDR3 is CSASRLAGSYEQYF. The CDR3 bases are TGCAGTGCTAGTCGTCTAGCGGGATCCTACGAGCAGTACTTC.

The CDR3 sequence is CASSVGPSGDNEQFF. For the CDR3, the DNA is TGTGCCAGCAGCGTAGGGCCTAGCGGGGATAATGAGCAGTTCTTC. The chain joins TRBV11-2 to TRBJ2-1, with TRBD2 identical over 9 bases. Trimming removed 5 bases from V and 7 bases from J; junction bases left unmatched: 9. The V gene's germline CDR1 is SGHAT and CDR2 FQNNGV. This CDR3 region has 15 residues.

The V gene is TRBV20-1, the J gene TRBJ2-5; D perhaps matches TRBD2 (6 bases). Germline V gives CDR1 DFQATT, CDR2 SNEGSKA (reference sequence). The length of the CDR3 is 13 residues. Trimming removed 4 bases at V and 2 bases at J, with 11 bases between. The CDR3 bases are TGCAGTGCTATGGGGGGACGTCAAGAGACCCAGTACTTC. Its translation: CSAMGGRQETQYF.

The chain uses TRBV9 and TRBJ1-2; D not resolved. The V and J ends lost 0 bases and 0 bases respectively, with 6 bases between them. Germline CDR1 is SGDLS and CDR2 is YYNGEE. This CDR3 comprises 14 residues. The CDR3 sequence: CASSVATTNYGYTF. The CDR3 nucleotides read TGTGCCAGCAGCGTAGCAACCACTAACTATGGCTACACCTTC.

In its sample, this clonotype was seen a few times. One end of the junction varies from germline; a read error may be responsible. The chain has TRBV10-3 and TRBJ2-7, with a weak D call TRBD1 (5 bases). Per the germline V gene, CDR1 is ENHRY and CDR2 is SYGVKD. The CDR3 runs 13 residues. The CDR3 DNA reads TGTACCATCAGTTGGGGCCGATCCTACGAGCAGTACTTC. Translating it yields CTISWGRSYEQYF.

V gene TRBV5-6 combines with J gene TRBJ2-2, with 9 nucleotides matching TRBD2. Germline assignment: CDR1 SGHDT and CDR2 YYEEEE. Losses at the gene ends were 1 base for V and 6 bases for J; bases not matched to a gene: 10. The CDR3 consists of 17 residues. The CDR3 DNA is TGTGCCAGCAGCTTGTGGCTAGCGGGATTGTTTTCCGGGGAGCTGTTTTTT. It is translated as CASSLWLAGLFSGELFF.

Comment on this clonotype: At one end the junction does not follow the germline gene, possibly because of a read error. The V gene is TRBV28, the J gene TRBJ2-3; D call uncertain. The CDR3 contains 12 residues. In germline, CDR1 is MDHEN, CDR2 SYDVKM. The CDR3 bases are TGTGCCAGCAGTGGCCCGGAATCCGAGCAGTACTTT. This gives the protein CASSGPESEQYF.

The chain uses TRBV7-9 and TRBJ1-3; no clear D gene. Trimming removed 5 bases from V and 2 bases from J, with 13 bases in between. The CDR3 sequence is 15 residues long. Germline values: CDR1 SEHNR, CDR2 FQNEAQ (reference sequence). CDR3 nucleotides: TGTGCCAGCAGCCCCTACTCGGGCCCTGGAAACACCATATATTTT. Its translation: CASSPYSGPGNTIYF.

V and J are TRBV6-5 and TRBJ2-1; D is possibly TRBD1 (6 bases). With 1 base removed from V and 9 bases from J, the gap between germline ends came to 16 bases. The germline V gene encodes CDR1 MNHEY and CDR2 SVGAGI. The CDR3 sequence is 15 residues long. The CDR3 nucleotides are TGTGCCAGCAGTTACTGGACAGTAGCCCACGGTGAGCAGTTCTTC. Its translation is CASSYWTVAHGEQFF.

This clonotype was observed a handful of times. The chain links TRBV29-1 to TRBJ1-2, with 8 bases matching TRBD1. The V segment lost 2 bases and the J segment 3 bases; nucleotides outside the gene matches: 11. Per germline, CDR1 SQVTM and CDR2 ANQGSEA. This CDR3 spans 16 amino acids. The CDR3 nucleotides read TGCAGCGTTGAAAAGACAGGGGCGCTTGTCGACTATGGCTACACCTTC. Its translation is CSVEKTGALVDYGYTF. The full variable domain, rest sourced from reference TRBV29-1 and TRBJ1-2, is SAVISQKPSRDICQRGTSLTIQCQVDSQVTMMFWYRQQPGQSLTLIATANQGSEATYESGFVIDKFPISRPNLTFSTLTVSNMSPEDSSIYLCSVEKTGALVDYGYTFGSGTRLTVV.

CDR3 loop: CASSLLAGTPDTQYF. As DNA, the CDR3 is TGTGCCAGCAGTTTACTAGCGGGAACTCCAGATACGCAGTATTTT. The V call is TRBV28, the J call TRBJ2-3; TRBD2 agrees at 9 bases. With V trimmed by 2 bases and J by 4 bases, 4 bases remained unmatched. CDR1 is MDHEN and CDR2 is SYDVKM in the germline V gene. The CDR3 loop spans 15 amino acids.

This sequence joins TRBV5-1 and TRBJ2-7; D is uncertain. Trimming left V 0 bases short and J 6 bases short, with 16 bases between. The length of the CDR3 is 15 residues. The germline V gene encodes CDR1 SGHRS and CDR2 YFSETQ. The CDR3 sequence is CASSLGPESTSEQYF. The CDR3 region has the DNA TGCGCCAGCAGCTTGGGGCCGGAGTCTACATCCGAGCAGTACTTC.

This clonotype was seen a few times. The rearrangement links TRBV9 to TRBJ2-2; the match to TRBD2 covers 8 bases. CDR1 is SGDLS and CDR2 is YYNGEE in the germline V gene. The CDR3 sequence is 13 residues long. The ends lost 0 bases at V and 16 bases at J; junction bases unmatched: 8. The CDR3 region has the DNA TGTGCCAGCAGCGTAGCCCGGGAGGGCCGGCCGTTTTTT. Residues: CASSVAREGRPFF.